Sequencing of this TCR beta chain was carried out in a study of T cell responses to AZD1222 COVID-19 vaccine. Study-level findings and limits: White British ancestry dominated among donors, who included more females, and clonal diversity was possibly underestimated. Regions 160-218 and 743-854 held dominance among vaccine-associated CD4 TCRs, which spanned spike. Scientists sampled the repertoires only once the peak T cell response had passed. Seropositive status at baseline applied to only 5 or 6 AZD1222 recipients.

Clones were read by immunoSEQ multiplex PCR, and TCRdb kept only the in-frame ones, dropping some. The sample yields 65,000 to 85,000 clones, 75% to 85% seen once. The germline CDR1 and CDR2 sequences are LGHDT and YNNKEL (reference sequence). The CDR3 sequence is 11 residues long. V was clipped by 5 bases and J by 0 bases, with 2 bases between them. Notes on this clone: Its antigen is as yet unknown.

This chain links TRBV3-1 (or the pseudogene TRBV3-2) with TRBJ2-7; D remains unclear. The sequenced sample was peripheral blood, obtained 28 days after the second AZD1222 dose. The TCR sequence derives from an adult who received the AZD1222 COVID-19 vaccine. The CDR3 DNA follows: TGTGCCAGCAGCAGCTCCTACGAGCAGTACTTC. This encodes CASSSSYEQYF.